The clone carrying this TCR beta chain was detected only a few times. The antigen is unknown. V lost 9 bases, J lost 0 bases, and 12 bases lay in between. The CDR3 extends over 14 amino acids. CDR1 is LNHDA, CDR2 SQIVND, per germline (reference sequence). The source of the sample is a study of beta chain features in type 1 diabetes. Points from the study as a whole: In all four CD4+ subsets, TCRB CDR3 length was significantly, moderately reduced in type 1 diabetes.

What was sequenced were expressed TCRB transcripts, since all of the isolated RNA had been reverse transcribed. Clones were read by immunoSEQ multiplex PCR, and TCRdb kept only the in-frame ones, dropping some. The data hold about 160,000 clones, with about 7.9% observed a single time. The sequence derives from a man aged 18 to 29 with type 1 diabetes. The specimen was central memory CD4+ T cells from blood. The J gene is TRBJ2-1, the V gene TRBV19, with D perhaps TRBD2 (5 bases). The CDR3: CASRRGSSYNEQFF. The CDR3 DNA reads TGTGCCAGCCGCCGGGGTAGCTCCTACAATGAGCAGTTCTTC. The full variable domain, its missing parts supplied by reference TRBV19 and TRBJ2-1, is DGGITQSPKYLFRKEGQNVTLSCEQNLNHDAMYWYRQDPGQGLRLIYYSQIVNDFQKGDIAEGYSVSREKKESFPLTVTSAQKNPTAFYLCASRRGSSYNEQFFGPGTRLTVL.